Following are 9 T cell receptor beta chains from one sample sequenced in a study of blood T cell repertoires in COVID-19. TCRdb's table, derived via immunoSEQ multiplex PCR, lists solely in-frame clones and lacks some. The sample lists about 56,000 clones, roughly 90% occurring once. The sequencing sample was made of peripheral blood. The receptors stem from a man aged 45-65 years with active COVID-19.

V and J are TRBV10-3 and TRBJ2-1, with D possibly TRBD2 on 6 matching bases. CDR3 length: 16 residues. Germline CDR1 reads ENHRY; CDR2 reads SYGVKD. With 3 bases removed from V and 7 bases from J, the gap between germline ends came to 19 bases. This chain's CDR3 is CAISESGEAHVNEQFF. The CDR3 DNA sequence: TGTGCCATCAGTGAATCTGGGGAGGCACATGTGAATGAGCAGTTCTTC.

This clone turned up a few times. CDR3 nucleotide sequence: TGTGCCAGCACCCCGGGGTGGGAGAATTCACCCCTCCACTTT. Translating it yields CASTPGWENSPLHF. The rearrangement joins TRBV19 to TRBJ1-6, with D unresolved. V lost 9 bases and J lost 7, with 16 bases in between. The CDR3 is made up of 14 amino acids. The V gene's germline CDR1 is LNHDA and CDR2 SQIVND (reference sequence).

CDR3 in DNA: TGTGCCAGCAGTTACTCGCCTACAGGGGGCTATGGCTACACCTTC. The encoded protein is CASSYSPTGGYGYTF. The chain links TRBV6-6 to TRBJ1-2, with 8 bases matching TRBD1. The CDR3 has 15 amino acids. J gave up 4 bases and V 0 bases, and 4 bases lay outside the gene matches. Germline lookup yields CDR1 MNHNY and CDR2 SVGAGI (reference sequence).

Notes on this clone: This same CDR3 is encoded by further DNA sequences in the sample. The gene calls are TRBV5-4 and TRBJ1-1; 8 positions match TRBD1. CDR1 is SGHNT and CDR2 is YYREEE in the germline V gene (reference sequence). CDR3 length: 13 amino acids. Unmatched junction bases numbered 0, after V lost 1 base and J lost 4 bases. The CDR3 nucleotides read TGTGCCAGCAGCTTGACAGGGGGCACTGAAGCTTTCTTT. Translation: CASSLTGGTEAFF.

This clone was recorded a few times. The CDR3 here is CATKTVNSPLHF. The CDR3, as DNA: TGTGCCACTAAGACAGTTAATTCACCCCTCCACTTT. The chain recombines TRBV25-1 with TRBJ1-6; a possible D gene is TRBD1 (5 bases). The ends were cut back, 10 bases at V and 6 bases at J, with 10 bases in the middle. The CDR3 loop spans 12 amino acids. Per germline, CDR1 MGHDK and CDR2 SYGVNS.

V gene TRBV21-1 combines with J gene TRBJ2-3; TRBD1, the table's D call, lacks a check against the DNA. TRBV21-1 is designated a pseudogene. This CDR3 has 17 amino acids. Here the CDR3 reads CASSTTRDRGRRDTQYF. The DNA of the CDR3 is TGTGCCAGCAGCACTACCCGGGACAGGGGGCGAAGAGATACGCAGTATTTT.

This sequence joins TRBV9 and TRBJ1-4; the D is unclear. This CDR3 is built from 15 residues. Per germline, CDR1 SGDLS and CDR2 YYNGEE. Trimming removed 0 bases at V and 8 bases at J, with 14 bases between. The CDR3 DNA sequence: TGTGCCAGCAGCGTAGAGGGCAGGCCGGGGGAAAAACTGTTTTTT. Translation: CASSVEGRPGEKLFF.

V is TRBV7-9 and J is TRBJ1-1, with D perhaps TRBD1 (5 bases). CDR3 length equals 14 residues. V was trimmed by 4 bases and J by 2 bases, leaving 11 bases between them. Germline CDR1 SEHNR, CDR2 FQNEAQ (reference sequence). The CDR3 region has the DNA TGTGCCAGCAGCTACGGACAAACAAACACTGAAGCTTTCTTT. Amino acids: CASSYGQTNTEAFF.

This sequence joins TRBV6-2 or TRBV6-3 and TRBJ2-3, with a weak D call TRBD1 (6 bases). This CDR3 comprises 13 residues. The germline V gene has CDR1 MNHEY and CDR2 SVGEGT. Trimming took 4 bases from V and 5 from J, leaving 10 bases between them. The CDR3 region is CASSWQGQDTQYF. In DNA form, the CDR3 reads TGTGCCAGCAGTTGGCAGGGACAAGATACGCAGTATTTT.